One sample yielded the 23 T cell receptor beta chains listed below, sequenced in a study of T-cell memory formation after mild COVID-19 (dated by TCRdb to about 2021). Library creation used 5' RACE. Sequenced on an Illumina NovaSeq 6000. In TCRdb, the public reads were trimmed at Q25 with fastp and aligned with MiXCR, with productive beta chains retained. Every CDR3 protein is listed once, alongside the most common genes and DNA of its rows. This sample gives about 110,000 distinct CDR3 sequences in total; 13% to 15% of them show up just once. The leading ten clones occupy about 39% of the sample. Sequencing was carried out using PBMCs or a T cell subset sorted from them (not recorded which). Source of these receptors: a man aged 18 to 30 who had mild COVID-19 (a few samples of this study predate the infection). The sample titles of this study are shuffled in the database, so cell type and time point are left out; the donor was told from shared clones.

The chain is built from TRBV11-2 and TRBJ2-3, with a possible D match to TRBD1 (6 bases). This CDR3 has 15 amino acids. V was shortened by 1 base and J by 2 bases, with 10 bases between the two germline ends. The germline gives CDR1 SGHAT, CDR2 FQNNGV. The CDR3 here is CASSLADRFTDTQYF. The CDR3 DNA is TGTGCCAGCAGCTTAGCCGACAGGTTCACAGATACGCAGTATTTT.

This clonotype was counted many times. The chain uses TRBV7-9 and TRBJ1-1; no clear D. Germline CDR1 and CDR2: SEHNR and FQNEAQ (reference sequence). Trimming cost V 0 bases and J 6 bases, with 8 bases left between them. The CDR3 has 13 amino acids. DNA for the CDR3: TGTGCCAGCAGCTTAGCCCTAGGATCTGAAGCTTTCTTT. It codes for CASSLALGSEAFF.

This clonotype was picked up a small number of times. The J gene is TRBJ2-1, the V gene TRBV20-1, with TRBD2 matching over 8 bases. Trimming at V came to 5 bases and at J to 0 bases, leaving 3 bases not matched to a gene. This CDR3 is 14 amino acids long. The germline CDR1 and CDR2 sequences are DFQATT and SNEGSKA (reference sequence). The CDR3 DNA follows: TGCAGTGCTTCGGGGGGGTACTCCTACAATGAGCAGTTCTTC. Its protein is CSASGGYSYNEQFF.

This clonotype has more than one count but fewer than ten. V is TRBV9 and J is TRBJ2-1; 8 positions match TRBD2. Germline lookup yields CDR1 SGDLS and CDR2 YYNGEE. The CDR3 is made up of 15 amino acids. V shed 4 bases and J 7 bases; nucleotides not matched to a gene: 10. CDR3 region: CASSPLGLEGNEQFF. CDR3 DNA: TGTGCCAGCAGCCCCTTGGGACTAGAAGGAAATGAGCAGTTCTTC.

The chain recombines TRBV20-1 with TRBJ2-2; D is perhaps TRBD2 (6 bases). V was pared by 3 bases and J by 0 bases, with 11 bases between. This CDR3 contains 15 residues. The germline V gene has CDR1 DFQATT and CDR2 SNEGSKA (reference sequence). The CDR3, as DNA: TGCAGTGCTAGGGGGGAGGTTCCGAACACCGGGGAGCTGTTTTTT. This encodes CSARGEVPNTGELFF.

This clonotype was seen a few times. V is TRBV7-9 and J is TRBJ1-6; the D is unclear. This CDR3 is 15 amino acids long. V was trimmed by 3 bases and J by 7 bases, leaving 13 bases between them. Germline V lookup: CDR1 SEHNR, CDR2 FQNEAQ (reference sequence). CDR3 residues: CASSFELEVNSPLHF. For the CDR3, the DNA is TGTGCCAGCAGCTTCGAGCTAGAGGTGAATTCACCCCTCCACTTT.

This clonotype appeared many times. V usage is TRBV4-2 and J usage is TRBJ2-7, with 7 bases fitting TRBD1. V was clipped by 3 bases and J by 7 bases; unmatched bases: 6. This CDR3 has 13 residues. CDR1 is LGHNA, CDR2 YNFKEQ, per germline. Here the CDR3 reads CASSHTGAGEQYV. CDR3 DNA sequence: TGTGCCAGCAGCCACACAGGGGCCGGGGAGCAGTACGTC.

This clonotype was detected many times. The chain links TRBV9 to TRBJ2-3, with TRBD2 identical over 14 bases. The J segment lost 7 bases and the V segment lost 3 bases, leaving 7 bases of the junction unmatched. The CDR3 totals 16 residues. The germline V gene has CDR1 SGDLS and CDR2 YYNGEE. The CDR3 here is CASSAGLAGGGYTQYF. The DNA for the CDR3 is TGTGCCAGCAGCGCCGGACTAGCGGGGGGTGGATATACGCAGTATTTT.

This clonotype was recorded many times. This rearrangement joins TRBV4-2 to TRBJ2-3, with 7 nucleotides matching TRBD2. The CDR3 sequence is 16 residues long. Germline V gene data show CDR1 as LGHNA and CDR2 as YNFKEQ. Germline trimming cut 0 bases from V and 2 bases from J; bases unmatched to any gene: 5. The CDR3 region has the DNA TGTGCCAGCAGCCAAGAAGGACTAGGTGCCACAGATACGCAGTATTTT. It is translated as CASSQEGLGATDTQYF.

This chain links TRBV4-1 with TRBJ2-5; D is uncertain. The CDR3 covers 15 residues. Germline V gene lookup returns CDR1 MGHRA and CDR2 YSYEKL. Trimming cost V 3 bases and J 5 bases, with 16 bases left between them. The chain's CDR3 is CASSHLGNTGETQYF. CDR3 DNA: TGCGCCAGCAGCCACTTAGGGAACACCGGGGAGACCCAGTACTTC.

J is TRBJ1-2 and V is TRBV4-3; possibly TRBD1 for D (5 bases). The CDR3 extends over 18 amino acids. Between the trimmed V and J ends, which lost 0 bases and 0 bases, there was a span of 17 bases. Germline assignment: CDR1 LGHNA and CDR2 YSLEER. CDR3 protein: CASSQDPESRVANYGYTF. Written as DNA, the CDR3 is TGCGCCAGCAGCCAAGATCCCGAAAGCAGGGTGGCTAACTATGGCTACACCTTC.

This clonotype occurred a few times. Mismatch with germline at one junction end may stem from a read error. J is TRBJ1-5 and V is TRBV30; D is perhaps TRBD1 (5 bases). This CDR3 spans 14 amino acids. Germline CDR1 GTSNPN, CDR2 SVGIG (reference sequence). This chain's CDR3 is CAWSVRDSSQPQHF. Here the CDR3 DNA reads TGTGCCTGGAGTGTTCGCGACAGCAGTCAGCCCCAGCATTTT.

The rearrangement links TRBV20-1 to TRBJ2-1, with D unresolved. Trimming stripped 1 base from V and 0 bases from J, with 10 bases between. This CDR3 spans 15 amino acids. Germline V CDR1 and CDR2: DFQATT, SNEGSKA (reference sequence). The CDR3 sequence is CSARVDLSSYNEQFF. The CDR3 DNA is TGCAGTGCTAGAGTCGACCTCAGCTCCTACAATGAGCAGTTCTTC.

Many counts were recorded for this clonotype. The chain combines TRBV7-9 with TRBJ1-1; D is unclear. The length of the CDR3 is 15 residues. CDR1 is SEHNR and CDR2 is FQNEAQ in the germline V gene (reference sequence). V was trimmed by 3 bases and J by 0 bases, leaving 11 bases between them. The CDR3 sequence: CASSFSGSLNTEAFF. The CDR3 nucleotides read TGTGCCAGCAGCTTTTCGGGCAGCCTGAACACTGAAGCTTTCTTT. The variable domain in full, completed from reference TRBV7-9 and TRBJ1-1, reads DTGVSQNPRHKITKRGQNVTFRCDPISEHNRLYWYRQTLGQGPEFLTYFQNEAQLEKSRLLSDRFSAERPKGSFSTLEIQRTEQGDSAMYLCASSFSGSLNTEAFFGQGTRLTVV.

The rearrangement links TRBV7-2 to TRBJ2-3, with unresolved D. CDR3 length: 17 residues. Germline values: CDR1 SGHTA, CDR2 FQGNSA. The ends were cut back, 1 base at V and 0 bases at J, with 14 bases in the middle. In nucleotides, the CDR3 is TGTGCCAGCAGCTTAGGCCTATACGCCACTAGCACAGATACGCAGTATTTT. Translating it yields CASSLGLYATSTDTQYF.

This clonotype showed up just a few times. The chain carries TRBV7-6 and TRBJ2-3; D ambiguous. Looked up from germline, CDR1 is SGHVS and CDR2 is FNYEAQ. The ends were cut back, 5 bases at V and 2 bases at J, with 8 bases in the middle. The CDR3 sequence is 13 residues long. The CDR3 region is CASSPSDTDTQYF. CDR3 coding DNA: TGTGCCAGCAGCCCGAGTGACACAGATACGCAGTATTTT.

This clonotype turned up a few times. The gene calls are TRBV11-2 and TRBJ2-1; TRBD2 might be the D (5 bases). The CDR3 is made up of 18 amino acids. Trimming removed 0 bases at V and 8 bases at J, with 23 bases between. CDR1 is SGHAT, CDR2 FQNNGV, per germline. This chain's CDR3 is CASSLDPRWSSRTDEQFF. The CDR3 nucleotides are TGTGCCAGCAGCTTAGATCCCAGGTGGTCTAGCAGGACCGATGAGCAGTTCTTC.

This clonotype was observed at least ten times. V is TRBV27 and J is TRBJ2-7; TRBD1 is a possible D gene (5 bases). With 8 bases removed from V and 2 bases from J, the gap between germline ends came to 13 bases. The CDR3 runs to 13 residues. The germline V gene has CDR1 MNHEY and CDR2 SMNVEV (reference sequence). CDR3 region: CASRPLGAYEQYV. The CDR3 bases are TGTGCCAGCCGACCTTTAGGGGCCTACGAGCAGTACGTC.

This clonotype has ten or more counts. The CDR3 DNA sequence: TGTGCCAGCAGTGAGTGGGACAGAGCCCCCAATGAAAAACTGTTTTTT. This gives the protein CASSEWDRAPNEKLFF. This sequence joins TRBV6-1 and TRBJ1-4; 7 bases agree with TRBD1. Trimming removed 3 bases from V and 5 bases from J; junction bases left unmatched: 9. Germline V gene sequence: CDR1 MNHNS, CDR2 SASEGT. This CDR3 is built from 16 residues.

The chain employs TRBV10-3 and TRBJ1-3, with D maybe TRBD1 (5 bases). Looked up from germline, CDR1 is ENHRY and CDR2 is SYGVKD. The CDR3 runs 16 residues. Deletions cut 0 bases from V and 1 base from J, with 10 bases between. CDR3 in amino acids: CAISESNRQSGNTIYF. CDR3 DNA: TGTGCCATCAGTGAGTCGAACAGACAGTCTGGAAACACCATATATTTT.

This clonotype was recorded many times. The chain joins TRBV6-2 or TRBV6-3 to TRBJ1-2; the match to TRBD1 covers 7 bases. The V segment lost 2 bases and the J segment 8 bases; nucleotides outside the gene matches: 5. The CDR3 extends over 13 amino acids. Germline CDR1 and CDR2: MNHEY and SVGEGT. CDR3 nucleotides: TGTGCCAGCAGTTACCGGACAGGCGAAGGCTACACCTTC. As protein: CASSYRTGEGYTF.

This clonotype occurred a few times. CDR3 bases: TGTGCCAGCAGCCCTCCGACGAGCACAGATACGCAGTATTTT. Its protein is CASSPPTSTDTQYF. The V and J genes are TRBV7-9 and TRBJ2-3; D is unclear. Trimming took 5 bases from V and 0 from J, leaving 9 bases between them. Germline loops: CDR1 SEHNR, CDR2 FQNEAQ (reference sequence). The CDR3 length is 14 residues.

This chain joins TRBV9 and TRBJ2-3; TRBD2 is a possible D gene (6 bases). Germline V gives CDR1 SGDLS, CDR2 YYNGEE. V dropped 5 bases and J dropped 3 bases, with 10 bases sitting between them. The CDR3 extends over 13 amino acids. The CDR3 loop reads CASSGGRTDTQYF. CDR3 nucleotide sequence: TGTGCCAGCAGTGGGGGGAGGACAGATACGCAGTATTTT. The entire variable domain, with the rest obtained from reference TRBV9 and TRBJ2-3, is as follows: DSGVTQTPKHLITATGQRVTLRCSPRSGDLSVYWYQQSLDQGLQFLIQYYNGEERAKGNILERFSAQQFPDLHSELNLSSLELGDSALYFCASSGGRTDTQYFGPGTRLTVL.